This T cell receptor beta chain is from a study of blood T cells in healthy people across ages. Findings and limits, study-wide: Diversity figures based on one million T cells were deemed too low. Donors of long life had a larger count of naive CD4+ cells and greater diversity than aged donors.

Total RNA was isolated from each sample in quantities of at least 5.5 micrograms. Of note for this clonotype: Its antigen is still unknown.

Alongside a J-beta primer mix, a sample-barcoded 5' primer served in a second PCR lasting about 7 to 11 cycles. With 12 random nucleotides, a template-switch adaptor tagged each individual cDNA molecule. TCRdb re-called the 5' RACE reads with MiXCR, one entry per CDR3 protein. This table has 730,000 or so distinct CDR3 sequences, over 40% appearing once. The sequence came from a man older than 75 in good health. Sequencing input: blood.

CDR3 coding DNA: TGCAGTGCTCCCAAAGGGGGCGGGGGGGGAAATACGCAGTATTTT. Translated, it gives CSAPKGGGGGNTQYF. The V gene is TRBV20-1, the J gene TRBJ2-3; 9 nucleotides match TRBD2. Germline V lookup: CDR1 DFQATT, CDR2 SNEGSKA (reference sequence). The CDR3 is 15 amino acids. J lost 7 bases, V lost 5 bases, and 13 bases had no gene match.